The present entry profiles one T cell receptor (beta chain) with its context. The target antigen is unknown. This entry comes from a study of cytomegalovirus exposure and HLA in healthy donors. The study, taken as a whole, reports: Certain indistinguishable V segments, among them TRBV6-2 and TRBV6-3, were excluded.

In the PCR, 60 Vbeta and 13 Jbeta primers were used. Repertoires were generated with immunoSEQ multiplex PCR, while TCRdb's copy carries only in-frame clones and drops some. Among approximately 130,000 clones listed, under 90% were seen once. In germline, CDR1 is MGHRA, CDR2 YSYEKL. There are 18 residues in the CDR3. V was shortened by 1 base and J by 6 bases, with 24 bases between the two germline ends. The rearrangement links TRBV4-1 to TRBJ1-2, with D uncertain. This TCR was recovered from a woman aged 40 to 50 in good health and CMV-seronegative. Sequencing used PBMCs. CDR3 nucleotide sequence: TGCGCCAGCAGCCAAGTTCTGGCTTTGGTTCCCACATCGAATGGCTACACCTTC. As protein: CASSQVLALVPTSNGYTF.